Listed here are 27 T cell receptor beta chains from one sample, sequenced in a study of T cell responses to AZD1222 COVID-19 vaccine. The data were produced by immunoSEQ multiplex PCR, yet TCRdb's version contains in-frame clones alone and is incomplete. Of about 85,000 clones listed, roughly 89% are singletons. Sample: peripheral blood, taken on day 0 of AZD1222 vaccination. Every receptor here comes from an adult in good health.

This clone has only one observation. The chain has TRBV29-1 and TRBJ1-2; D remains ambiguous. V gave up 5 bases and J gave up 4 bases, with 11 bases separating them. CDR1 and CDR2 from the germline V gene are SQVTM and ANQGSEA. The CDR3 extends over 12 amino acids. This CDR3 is CSVLDGPYGYTF. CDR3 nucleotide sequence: TGCAGCGTTCTCGACGGGCCCTATGGCTACACCTTC.

The CDR3 DNA reads TGTGCCAGCAGCCCCGGGACACTCCAAGAGACCCAGTACTTC. Amino acid sequence: CASSPGTLQETQYF. The chain links TRBV5-5 to TRBJ2-5, with D possibly matching TRBD1 (6 bases). V shed 4 bases and J shed 1 base, with 11 bases lying between them. Germline-derived CDR1 and CDR2 are SGHKS and YYEKEE (reference sequence). The CDR3 covers 14 residues.

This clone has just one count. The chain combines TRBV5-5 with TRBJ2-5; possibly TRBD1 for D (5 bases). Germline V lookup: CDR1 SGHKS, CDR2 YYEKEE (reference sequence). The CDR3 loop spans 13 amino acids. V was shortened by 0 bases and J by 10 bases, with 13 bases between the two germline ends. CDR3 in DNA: TGTGCCAGCAGCTTGGAGGGGCAGGCGGACCAGTACTTC. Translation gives CASSLEGQADQYF.

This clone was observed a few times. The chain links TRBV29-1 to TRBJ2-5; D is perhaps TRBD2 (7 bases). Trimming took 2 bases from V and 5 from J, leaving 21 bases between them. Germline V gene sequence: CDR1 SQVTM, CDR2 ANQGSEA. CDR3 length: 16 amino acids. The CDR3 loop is CSVEPPGGGAMETQYF. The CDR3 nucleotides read TGCAGCGTTGAACCCCCGGGTGGGGGGGCCATGGAGACCCAGTACTTC. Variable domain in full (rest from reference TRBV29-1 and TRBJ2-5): SAVISQKPSRDICQRGTSLTIQCQVDSQVTMMFWYRQQPGQSLTLIATANQGSEATYESGFVIDKFPISRPNLTFSTLTVSNMSPEDSSIYLCSVEPPGGGAMETQYFGPGTRLLVL.

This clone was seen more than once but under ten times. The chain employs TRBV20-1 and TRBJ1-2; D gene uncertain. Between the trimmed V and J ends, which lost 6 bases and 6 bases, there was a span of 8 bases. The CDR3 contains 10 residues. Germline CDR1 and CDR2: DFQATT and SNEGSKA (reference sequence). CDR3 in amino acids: CSAALDGYTF. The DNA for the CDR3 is TGCAGTGCGGCCCTTGATGGCTACACCTTC.

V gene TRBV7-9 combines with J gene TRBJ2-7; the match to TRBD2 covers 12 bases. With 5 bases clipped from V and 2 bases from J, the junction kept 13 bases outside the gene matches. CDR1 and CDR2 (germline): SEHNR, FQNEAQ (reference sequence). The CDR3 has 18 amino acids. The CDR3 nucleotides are TGTGCCAGCAGCACACCCAAAACCGGACTAGCGGGACCCTACGAGCAGTACTTC. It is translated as CASSTPKTGLAGPYEQYF.

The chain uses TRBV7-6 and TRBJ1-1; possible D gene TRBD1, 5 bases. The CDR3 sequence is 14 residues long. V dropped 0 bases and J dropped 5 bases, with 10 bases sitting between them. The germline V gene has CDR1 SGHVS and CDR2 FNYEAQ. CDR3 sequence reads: CASSLAGLGTEAFF. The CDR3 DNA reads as TGTGCCAGCAGCTTAGCGGGGCTGGGGACTGAAGCTTTCTTT.

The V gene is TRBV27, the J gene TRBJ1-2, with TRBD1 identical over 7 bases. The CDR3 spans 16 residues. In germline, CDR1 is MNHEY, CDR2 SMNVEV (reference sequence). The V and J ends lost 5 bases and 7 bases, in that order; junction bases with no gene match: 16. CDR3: CASSVGVGQGVGGYTF. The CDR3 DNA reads TGTGCCAGCAGTGTTGGAGTAGGGCAGGGGGTAGGTGGCTACACCTTC.

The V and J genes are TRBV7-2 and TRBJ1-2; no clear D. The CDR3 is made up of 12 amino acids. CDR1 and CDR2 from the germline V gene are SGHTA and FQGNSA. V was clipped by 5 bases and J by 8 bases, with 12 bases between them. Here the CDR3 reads CASSPDIGGYTF. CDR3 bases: TGTGCCAGCAGCCCAGACATTGGCGGCTACACCTTC.

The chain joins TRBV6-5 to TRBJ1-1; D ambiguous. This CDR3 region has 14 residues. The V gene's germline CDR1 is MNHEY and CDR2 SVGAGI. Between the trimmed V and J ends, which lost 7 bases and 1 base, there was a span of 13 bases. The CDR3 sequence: CASTPSTANTEAFF. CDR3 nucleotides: TGTGCCAGCACCCCAAGCACGGCGAACACTGAAGCTTTCTTT.

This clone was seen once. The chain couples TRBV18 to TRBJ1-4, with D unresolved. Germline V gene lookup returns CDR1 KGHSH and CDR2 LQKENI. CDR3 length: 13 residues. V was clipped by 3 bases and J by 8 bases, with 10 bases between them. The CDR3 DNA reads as TGTGCCAGCTCACCGACGAATAGGGAAAAACTGTTTTTT. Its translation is CASSPTNREKLFF.

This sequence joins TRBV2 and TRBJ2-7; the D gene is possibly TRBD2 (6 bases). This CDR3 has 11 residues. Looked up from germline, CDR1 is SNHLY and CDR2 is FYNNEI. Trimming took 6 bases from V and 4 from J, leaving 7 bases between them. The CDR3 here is CASRGGYEQYF. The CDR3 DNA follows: TGTGCCAGCAGGGGGGGATACGAGCAGTACTTC. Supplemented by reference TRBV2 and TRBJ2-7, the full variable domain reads EPEVTQTPSHQVTQMGQEVILRCVPISNHLYFYWYRQILGQKVEFLVSFYNNEISEKSEIFDDQFSVERPDGSNFTLKIRSTKLEDSAMYFCASRGGYEQYFGPGTRLTVT.

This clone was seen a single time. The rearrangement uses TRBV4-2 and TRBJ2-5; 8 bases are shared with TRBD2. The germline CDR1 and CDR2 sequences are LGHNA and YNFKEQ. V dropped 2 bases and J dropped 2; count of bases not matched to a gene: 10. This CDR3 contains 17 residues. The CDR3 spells CASSQIRPAGDQETQYF. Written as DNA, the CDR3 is TGTGCCAGCAGCCAAATCAGGCCAGCGGGGGATCAAGAGACCCAGTACTTC.

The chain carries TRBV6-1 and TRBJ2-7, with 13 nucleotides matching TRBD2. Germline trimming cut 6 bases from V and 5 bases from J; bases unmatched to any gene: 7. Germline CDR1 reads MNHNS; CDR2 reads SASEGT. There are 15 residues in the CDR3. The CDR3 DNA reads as TGTGCCAGCAGGACACTAGCGGGGGGGCCCGACGAGCAGTACTTC. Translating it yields CASRTLAGGPDEQYF.

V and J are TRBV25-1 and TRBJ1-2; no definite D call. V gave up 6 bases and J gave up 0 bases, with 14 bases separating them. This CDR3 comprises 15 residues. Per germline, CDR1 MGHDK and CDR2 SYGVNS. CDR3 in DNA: TGTGCCAGCAGGGGAGGGAGTGGTACTAACTATGGCTACACCTTC. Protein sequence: CASRGGSGTNYGYTF.

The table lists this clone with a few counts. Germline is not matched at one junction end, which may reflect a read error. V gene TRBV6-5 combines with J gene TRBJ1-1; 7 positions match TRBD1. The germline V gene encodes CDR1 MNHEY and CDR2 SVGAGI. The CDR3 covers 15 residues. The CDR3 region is CASSSDRVGNAEAFF. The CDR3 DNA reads TGTGCCAGCAGTTCTGACAGGGTAGGGAACGCTGAAGCTTTCTTT.

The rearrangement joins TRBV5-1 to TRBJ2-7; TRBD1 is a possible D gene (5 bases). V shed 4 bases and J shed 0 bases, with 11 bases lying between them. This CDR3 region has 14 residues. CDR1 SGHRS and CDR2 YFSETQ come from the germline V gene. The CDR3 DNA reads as TGCGCCAGCAGCAGCACAGGAGCCTCCTACGAGCAGTACTTC. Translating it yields CASSSTGASYEQYF.

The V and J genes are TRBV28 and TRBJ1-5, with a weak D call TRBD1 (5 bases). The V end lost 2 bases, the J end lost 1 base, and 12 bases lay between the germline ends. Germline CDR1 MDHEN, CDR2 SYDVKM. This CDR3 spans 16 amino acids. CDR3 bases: TGTGCCAGCAGTTTAGAGGGGAAAGGAAGCAATCAGCCCCAGCATTTT. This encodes CASSLEGKGSNQPQHF.

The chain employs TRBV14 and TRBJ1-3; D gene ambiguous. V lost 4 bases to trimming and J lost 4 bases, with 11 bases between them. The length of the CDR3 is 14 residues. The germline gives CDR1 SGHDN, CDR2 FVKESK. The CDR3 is CASSLPSSGNTIYF. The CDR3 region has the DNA TGTGCCAGCAGCCTTCCAAGCTCAGGAAACACCATATATTTT.

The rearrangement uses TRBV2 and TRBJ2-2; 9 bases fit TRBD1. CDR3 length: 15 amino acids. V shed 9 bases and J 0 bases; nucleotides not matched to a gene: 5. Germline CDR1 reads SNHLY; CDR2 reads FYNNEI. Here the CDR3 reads CARQGAGSNTGELFF. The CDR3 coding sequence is TGTGCCAGACAGGGGGCGGGATCGAACACCGGGGAGCTGTTTTTT.

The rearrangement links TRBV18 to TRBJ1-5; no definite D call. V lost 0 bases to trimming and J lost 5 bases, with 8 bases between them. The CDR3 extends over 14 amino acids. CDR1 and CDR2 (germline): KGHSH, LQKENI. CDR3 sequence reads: CASSPPNWDQPQHF. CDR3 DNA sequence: TGTGCCAGCTCACCACCTAATTGGGATCAGCCCCAGCATTTT.

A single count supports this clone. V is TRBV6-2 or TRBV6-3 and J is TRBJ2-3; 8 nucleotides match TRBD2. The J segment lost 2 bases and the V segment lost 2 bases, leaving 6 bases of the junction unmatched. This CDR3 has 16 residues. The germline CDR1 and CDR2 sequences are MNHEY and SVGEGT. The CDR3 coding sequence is TGTGCCAGCAGTTACGAGCGGGGGCACCACACAGATACGCAGTATTTT. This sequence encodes CASSYERGHHTDTQYF.

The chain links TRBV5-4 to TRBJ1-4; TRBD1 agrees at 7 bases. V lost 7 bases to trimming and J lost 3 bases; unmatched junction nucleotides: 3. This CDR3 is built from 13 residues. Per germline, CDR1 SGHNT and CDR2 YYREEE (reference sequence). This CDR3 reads CASSGQSNEKLFF. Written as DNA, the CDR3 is TGTGCCAGCTCGGGACAGTCTAATGAAAAACTGTTTTTT.

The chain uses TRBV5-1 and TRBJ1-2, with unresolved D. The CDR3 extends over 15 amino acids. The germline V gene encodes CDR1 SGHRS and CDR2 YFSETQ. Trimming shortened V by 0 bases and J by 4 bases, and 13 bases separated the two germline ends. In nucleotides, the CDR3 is TGCGCCAGCAGCTTGGATAGTGGTTGGGGCTATGGCTACACCTTC. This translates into CASSLDSGWGYGYTF.

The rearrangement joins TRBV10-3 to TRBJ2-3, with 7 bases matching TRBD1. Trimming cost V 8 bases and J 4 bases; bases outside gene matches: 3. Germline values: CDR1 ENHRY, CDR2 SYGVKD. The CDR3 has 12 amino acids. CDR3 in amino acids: CAIGQVADTQYF. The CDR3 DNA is TGTGCCATCGGACAGGTGGCAGATACGCAGTATTTT.

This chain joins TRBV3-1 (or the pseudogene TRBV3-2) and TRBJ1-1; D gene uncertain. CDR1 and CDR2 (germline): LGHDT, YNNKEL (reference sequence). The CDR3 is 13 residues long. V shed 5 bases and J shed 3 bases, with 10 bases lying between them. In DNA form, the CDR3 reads TGTGCCAGCAGCGCGACCTGGGACACTGAAGCTTTCTTT. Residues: CASSATWDTEAFF.

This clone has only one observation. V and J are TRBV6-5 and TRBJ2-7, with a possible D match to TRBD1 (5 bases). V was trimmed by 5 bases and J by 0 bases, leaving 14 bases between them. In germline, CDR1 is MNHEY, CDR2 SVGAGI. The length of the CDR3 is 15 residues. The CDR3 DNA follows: TGTGCCAGCAGTCCACAGGATTCTAGCTCCTACGAGCAGTACTTC. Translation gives CASSPQDSSSYEQYF.